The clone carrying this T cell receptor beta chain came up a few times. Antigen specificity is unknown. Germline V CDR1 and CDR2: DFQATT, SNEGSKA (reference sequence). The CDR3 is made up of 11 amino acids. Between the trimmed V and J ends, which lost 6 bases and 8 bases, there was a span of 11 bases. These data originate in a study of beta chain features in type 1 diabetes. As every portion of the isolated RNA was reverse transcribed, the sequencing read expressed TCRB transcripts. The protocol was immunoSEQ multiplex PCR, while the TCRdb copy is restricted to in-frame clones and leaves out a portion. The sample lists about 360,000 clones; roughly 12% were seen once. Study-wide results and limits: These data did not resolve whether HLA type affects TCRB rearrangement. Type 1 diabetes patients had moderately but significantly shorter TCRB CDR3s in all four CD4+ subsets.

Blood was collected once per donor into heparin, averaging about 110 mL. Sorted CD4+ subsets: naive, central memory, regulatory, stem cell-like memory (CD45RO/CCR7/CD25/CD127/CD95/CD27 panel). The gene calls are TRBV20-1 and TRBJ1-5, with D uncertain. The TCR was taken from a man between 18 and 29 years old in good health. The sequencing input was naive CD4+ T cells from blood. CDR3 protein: CSARRLEPQHF. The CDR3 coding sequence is TGCAGTGCGCGCCGCTTGGAGCCCCAGCATTTT.